A single sample gave rise to the 28 T cell receptor beta chains below, sequenced in a study of shared clonotypes between healthy human individuals. CD45RO-negative cells were positively selected for CCR7, leaving out terminally differentiated effector memory CD45RA+ cells. Using immunoSEQ multiplex PCR, the repertoire was profiled, and TCRdb retains in-frame clones only, with some absent. The data contain some 2,100,000 clones, about 93% of them singletons. Sequences were obtained from naive CD8+ T cells from PBMCs. The source of these receptors is a man between 18 and 29 years old in good health. Some clones in this sample may be carry-over from other donors' samples.

This clone was counted once. This chain links TRBV27 with TRBJ1-5; TRBD1 matches 10 bases. This CDR3 has 16 residues. The germline V gene has CDR1 MNHEY and CDR2 SMNVEV (reference sequence). V gave up 5 bases and J gave up 2 bases; unmatched junction bases: 6. For the CDR3, the DNA is TGTGCCAGCAGTCCCGGGACAGGGGTCGGCAATCAGCCCCAGCATTTT. This translates into CASSPGTGVGNQPQHF.

This chain uses TRBV4-1 with TRBJ1-2; 10 nucleotides match TRBD1. The CDR3 has 16 residues. Germline assignment: CDR1 MGHRA and CDR2 YSYEKL. Germline trimming cut 4 bases from V and 4 bases from J; bases unmatched to any gene: 9. The chain's CDR3 is CASSPPGTGDTYGYTF. CDR3 DNA: TGCGCCAGCAGCCCTCCCGGGACAGGGGATACCTATGGCTACACCTTC.

J is TRBJ2-1 and V is TRBV7-2; D is unresolved. CDR3 length: 14 residues. V lost 8 bases and J 2 bases, leaving 13 bases between the germline ends. The germline gives CDR1 SGHTA, CDR2 FQGNSA. CDR3 sequence reads: CASQSSRTYNEQFF. The CDR3 DNA reads as TGTGCCAGCCAAAGTAGCCGAACCTACAATGAGCAGTTCTTC.

V is TRBV15 and J is TRBJ2-2, with 9 bases matching TRBD2. This CDR3 region has 18 residues. Unmatched junction bases numbered 11, after V lost 0 bases and J lost 6 bases. The germline V gene encodes CDR1 LNHNV and CDR2 YYDKDF (reference sequence). Here the CDR3 reads CATSREVAGLADAGELFF. The CDR3 bases are TGTGCCACCAGCAGAGAGGTGGCGGGACTAGCTGACGCCGGGGAGCTGTTTTTT.

The chain uses TRBV27 and TRBJ2-7; 9 nucleotides match TRBD2. Germline assignment: CDR1 MNHEY and CDR2 SMNVEV (reference sequence). With V trimmed by 2 bases and J by 3 bases, 8 bases remained unmatched. The CDR3 runs to 16 residues. The DNA of the CDR3 is TGTGCCAGCAGTTTACTGGGGCGGGAGGGATACTACGAGCAGTACTTC. This encodes CASSLLGREGYYEQYF.

The gene calls are TRBV27 and TRBJ2-7; tentatively, D is TRBD2 (6 bases). V was shortened by 5 bases and J by 4 bases, with 18 bases between the two germline ends. The V gene's germline CDR1 is MNHEY and CDR2 SMNVEV (reference sequence). CDR3 length equals 15 residues. DNA for the CDR3: TGTGCCAGCAGTCCCGGGACTTTCCCACCTTACGAGCAGTACTTC. It translates to CASSPGTFPPYEQYF.

This chain uses TRBV27 with TRBJ1-5, with a tentative D call TRBD1 (5 bases). Germline values: CDR1 MNHEY, CDR2 SMNVEV (reference sequence). V was shortened by 6 bases and J by 6 bases, with 15 bases between the two germline ends. This CDR3 comprises 14 residues. CDR3 sequence: CASSPRGTSQPQHF. The CDR3 DNA sequence: TGTGCCAGCAGCCCTCGGGGGACCAGTCAGCCCCAGCATTTT.

The rearrangement uses TRBV6-6 and TRBJ1-5; D is ambiguous. Trimming took off 2 bases at V and 9 bases at J, with 17 bases between the two ends. Per the germline V gene, CDR1 is MNHNY and CDR2 is SVGAGI (reference sequence). The CDR3 runs 15 residues. This chain's CDR3 is CASSYDEGRIWPQHF. In DNA form, the CDR3 reads TGTGCCAGCAGTTACGACGAAGGGAGGATTTGGCCCCAGCATTTT.

The chain couples TRBV2 to TRBJ1-5; no reliable D call. The CDR3 has 15 residues. Trimming stripped 0 bases from V and 0 bases from J, with 6 bases between. Germline-derived CDR1 and CDR2 are SNHLY and FYNNEI. DNA for the CDR3: TGTGCCAGCAGTGAAGCAGACGGTAGCAATCAGCCCCAGCATTTT. This encodes CASSEADGSNQPQHF.

This clone appeared a few times. The genes are TRBV4-1 and TRBJ1-5; tentatively, D is TRBD1 (5 bases). Looked up from germline, CDR1 is MGHRA and CDR2 is YSYEKL. Trimming took 1 base from V and 3 from J, leaving 10 bases between them. The CDR3 sequence is 15 residues long. The CDR3 is CASSQADRDNQPQHF. DNA for the CDR3: TGCGCCAGCAGCCAAGCTGACAGAGACAATCAGCCCCAGCATTTT.

This chain connects TRBV4-1 to TRBJ2-1; a possible D gene is TRBD2 (5 bases). The CDR3 totals 16 residues. Germline V gives CDR1 MGHRA, CDR2 YSYEKL. Deletions cut 1 base from V and 7 bases from J, with 17 bases between. CDR3 protein: CASSQGDIGLQNEQFF. In DNA, the CDR3 is TGCGCCAGCAGCCAAGGCGATATCGGACTTCAGAATGAGCAGTTCTTC.

The chain combines TRBV25-1 with TRBJ2-7; 7 positions match TRBD2. This CDR3 region has 14 residues. After removal of 4 bases from V and 3 bases from J, the junction contained 6 bases not matched to a gene. The V gene's germline CDR1 is MGHDK and CDR2 SYGVNS. This CDR3 reads CASSGQRGYYEQYF. In DNA form, the CDR3 reads TGTGCCAGCAGTGGCCAGCGGGGTTACTACGAGCAGTACTTC.

This clone has a single count. V usage is TRBV6-7 and J usage is TRBJ1-2; D is unclear. TRBV6-7 counts as an open reading frame of uncertain function. V lost 6 bases and J 5 bases, leaving 22 bases between the germline ends. The CDR3 is made up of 16 amino acids. CDR3: CASSPVRPRGRYGYTF. In nucleotides, the CDR3 is TGTGCCAGCAGCCCCGTTAGGCCGCGCGGGAGGTATGGCTACACCTTC.

V usage is TRBV13 and J usage is TRBJ2-5, with a tentative D call TRBD2 (5 bases). Germline V gives CDR1 PRHDT, CDR2 FYEKMQ (reference sequence). The CDR3 extends over 14 amino acids. V was clipped by 4 bases and J by 2 bases, with 11 bases between them. In DNA form, the CDR3 reads TGTGCCAGCAGCTCAAGAGGGATACAAGAGACCCAGTACTTC. Its protein product is CASSSRGIQETQYF. Together with reference TRBV13 and TRBJ2-5, the CDR3 gives the full variable domain: AAGVIQSPRHLIKEKRETATLKCYPIPRHDTVYWYQQGPGQDPQFLISFYEKMQSDKGSIPDRFSAQQFSDYHSELNMSSLELGDSALYFCASSSRGIQETQYFGPGTRLLVL.

V and J are TRBV7-9 and TRBJ2-3; possibly TRBD2 for D (5 bases). CDR1 is SEHNR and CDR2 is FQNEAQ in the germline V gene (reference sequence). CDR3 length: 13 residues. The V end was cut by 5 bases, the J end by 8 bases, with 14 bases between. CDR3 sequence (DNA): TGTGCCAGCAGCCTACCGGAGGCTCTTACGCAGTATTTT. Translating gives CASSLPEALTQYF.

The V gene is TRBV2, the J gene TRBJ2-7, with 10 positions matching TRBD1. Per the germline V gene, CDR1 is SNHLY and CDR2 is FYNNEI. The CDR3 has 16 amino acids. V was pared by 1 base and J by 4 bases, with 7 bases of the junction left unmatched. The DNA of the CDR3 is TGTGCCAGCAGTGAAGGTCCGGGACAGGGGAGATACGAGCAGTACTTC. Its translation: CASSEGPGQGRYEQYF.

The CDR3: CASSSGGYGVEYF. The DNA for the CDR3 is TGTGCCAGCAGCTCCGGGGGCTACGGAGTCGAGTATTTT. V usage is TRBV11-2 and J usage is TRBJ2-3; the D gene could be TRBD1 or TRBD2 (6 bases each). With 4 bases removed from V and 13 bases from J, the gap between germline ends came to 18 bases. CDR1 is SGHAT and CDR2 is FQNNGV in the germline V gene. This CDR3 region has 13 residues.

The gene calls are TRBV11-2 and TRBJ2-1; D uncertain. CDR1 SGHAT and CDR2 FQNNGV come from the germline V gene. The length of the CDR3 is 11 residues. V dropped 1 base and J dropped 14 bases, with 9 bases sitting between them. The CDR3 loop is CASSLGLEKFF. In nucleotides, the CDR3 is TGTGCCAGCAGCTTAGGATTAGAAAAGTTCTTC.

The chain carries TRBV18 and TRBJ2-1; 7 bases are a match to TRBD2. Germline trimming cut 2 bases from V and 9 bases from J; bases unmatched to any gene: 7. The CDR3 runs to 14 residues. Germline V gene data show CDR1 as KGHSH and CDR2 as LQKENI. In DNA form, the CDR3 reads TGTGCCAGCTCACCAGAGACTAGCCTTACTGAGCAGTTCTTC. Its translation: CASSPETSLTEQFF.

CDR3: CASSLDRTSGNTIYF. The CDR3 nucleotides read TGTGCCAGCAGCTTGGACAGAACCTCTGGAAACACCATATATTTT. The rearrangement uses TRBV7-6 and TRBJ1-3; perhaps TRBD1 as D (6 bases). CDR3 length: 15 residues. V lost 3 bases, J lost 0 bases, and 9 bases lay in between. Per germline, CDR1 SGHVS and CDR2 FNYEAQ.

This chain joins TRBV19 and TRBJ2-7; 14 nucleotides agree with TRBD2. Trimming at V came to 6 bases and at J to 2 bases, leaving 0 bases not matched to a gene. This CDR3 is 14 amino acids long. Germline-derived CDR1 and CDR2 are LNHDA and SQIVND (reference sequence). The CDR3 spells CASRGLAGAYEQYF. The CDR3 DNA is TGTGCCAGTAGGGGACTAGCGGGAGCCTACGAGCAGTACTTC. Together with reference TRBV19 and TRBJ2-7, the CDR3 gives the full variable domain: DGGITQSPKYLFRKEGQNVTLSCEQNLNHDAMYWYRQDPGQGLRLIYYSQIVNDFQKGDIAEGYSVSREKKESFPLTVTSAQKNPTAFYLCASRGLAGAYEQYFGPGTRLTVT.

Comments on this clone: Other nucleotide sequences from this sample produce the same CDR3. The chain uses TRBV27 and TRBJ2-7; 7 bases map to TRBD2. This CDR3 is built from 14 residues. Germline lookup yields CDR1 MNHEY and CDR2 SMNVEV (reference sequence). Trimming removed 3 bases from V and 3 bases from J; junction bases left unmatched: 5. This CDR3 reads CASSLGGVGYEQYF. The CDR3 coding sequence is TGTGCCAGCAGTTTGGGAGGGGTGGGCTACGAGCAGTACTTC.

The rearrangement links TRBV9 to TRBJ2-2; D not resolved. The CDR3 is 12 residues long. The germline gives CDR1 SGDLS, CDR2 YYNGEE. Deletions cut 9 bases from V and 5 bases from J, with 11 bases between. The CDR3 DNA follows: TGTGCCACCAGTGGGCAGACCGGGGAGCTGTTTTTT. This translates into CATSGQTGELFF.

The chain carries TRBV28 and TRBJ1-2; D remains unclear. Germline V CDR1 and CDR2: MDHEN, SYDVKM. The CDR3 loop spans 13 amino acids. V shed 5 bases and J shed 6 bases, with 13 bases lying between them. CDR3 bases: TGTGCCAGCAGTCCCGAGGTGGCAAATGGCTACACCTTC. Amino acid sequence: CASSPEVANGYTF.

This clone was counted a single time. V and J are TRBV14 and TRBJ2-7; 9 bases fit TRBD2. CDR1 is SGHDN, CDR2 FVKESK, per germline. CDR3 size: 15 residues. V dropped 3 bases and J dropped 5; count of bases not matched to a gene: 8. CDR3 amino acids: CASSQLREGTHEQYF. The CDR3 DNA reads TGTGCCAGCAGCCAGTTGCGGGAGGGTACCCACGAGCAGTACTTC.

The sample holds one count of this clone. The chain carries TRBV4-3 and TRBJ2-3, with D perhaps assigned TRBD1 or TRBD2 (6 bases each). V shed 4 bases and J shed 0 bases, with 17 bases lying between them. The CDR3 covers 17 residues. Germline V gene lookup returns CDR1 LGHNA and CDR2 YSLEER. The CDR3 spells CASSLFPGDISTDTQYF. CDR3 DNA: TGCGCCAGCAGCCTTTTCCCGGGGGACATAAGCACAGATACGCAGTATTTT.

The chain has TRBV4-1 and TRBJ2-3; D gene unclear. The length of the CDR3 is 14 residues. Trimming took 1 base from V and 1 from J, leaving 6 bases between them. Per germline, CDR1 MGHRA and CDR2 YSYEKL. The chain's CDR3 is CASSQGDGTDTQYF. The CDR3 region has the DNA TGCGCCAGCAGCCAAGGGGATGGCACAGATACGCAGTATTTT.

The genes are TRBV27 and TRBJ2-7; 9 bases map to TRBD1. J was trimmed by 6 bases and V by 8 bases; bases with no gene match: 11. Per the germline V gene, CDR1 is MNHEY and CDR2 is SMNVEV (reference sequence). There are 14 residues in the CDR3. Written as DNA, the CDR3 is TGTGCCAGCGCCCCTAGGAACAGGGGGCCCGAGCAGTACTTC. It translates to CASAPRNRGPEQYF.